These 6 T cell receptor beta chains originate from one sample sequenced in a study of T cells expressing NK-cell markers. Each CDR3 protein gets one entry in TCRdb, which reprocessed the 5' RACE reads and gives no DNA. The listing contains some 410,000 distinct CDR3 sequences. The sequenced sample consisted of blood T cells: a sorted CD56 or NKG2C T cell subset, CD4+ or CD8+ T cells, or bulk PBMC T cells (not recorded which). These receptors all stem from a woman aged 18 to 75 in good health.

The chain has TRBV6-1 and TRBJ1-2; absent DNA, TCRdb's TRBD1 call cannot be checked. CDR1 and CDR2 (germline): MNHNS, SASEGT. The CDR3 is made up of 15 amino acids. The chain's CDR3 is CASSKGDRPAMGYTF.

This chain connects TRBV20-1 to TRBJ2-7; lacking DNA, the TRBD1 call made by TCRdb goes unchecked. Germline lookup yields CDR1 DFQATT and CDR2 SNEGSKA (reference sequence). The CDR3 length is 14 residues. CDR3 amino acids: CSARTEQGTYEQYF.

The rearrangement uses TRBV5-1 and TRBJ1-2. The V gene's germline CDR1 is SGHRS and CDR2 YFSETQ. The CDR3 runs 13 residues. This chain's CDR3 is CASSLPSDYGYTF.

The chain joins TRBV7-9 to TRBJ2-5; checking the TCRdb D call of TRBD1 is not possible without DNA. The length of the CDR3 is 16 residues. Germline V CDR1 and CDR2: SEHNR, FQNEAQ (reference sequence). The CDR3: CASSLGRDRAQETQYF.

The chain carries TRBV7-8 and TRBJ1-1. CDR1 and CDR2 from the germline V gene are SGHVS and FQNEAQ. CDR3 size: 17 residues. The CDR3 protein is CASSSRIAGLMNTEAFF.

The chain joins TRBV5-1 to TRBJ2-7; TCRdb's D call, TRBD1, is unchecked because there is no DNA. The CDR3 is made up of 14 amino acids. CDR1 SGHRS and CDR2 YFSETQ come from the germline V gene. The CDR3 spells CASSSGGGTYEQYF.